A selection of T cell receptor beta chains follows, all from one sample in a study of beta chain features in type 1 diabetes. Generated by immunoSEQ multiplex PCR, the TCRdb table keeps only in-frame clones and is missing some. The data show about 160,000 clones, around 7.9% seen once. Sequenced sample: central memory CD4+ T cells from blood. The receptors originated from a man between 18 and 35 years old with type 1 diabetes. Each CDR3 is given with its conserved first and last residue. The order of the fields is J gene, V gene, CDR3 protein.

j_gene: TRBJ2-5; v_gene: TRBV28; CDR3aa: CASSLWTSAQETQYF
j_gene: TRBJ1-4; v_gene: TRBV7-2; CDR3aa: CASSPDRFGKLFF
j_gene: TRBJ2-7; v_gene: TRBV27; CDR3aa: CASSPRTGLDEQYF
j_gene: TRBJ2-5; v_gene: TRBV30; CDR3aa: CAWSQTGGRETQYF
j_gene: TRBJ1-2; v_gene: TRBV29-1; CDR3aa: CSVAETGGYTF
j_gene: TRBJ2-5; v_gene: TRBV11-2; CDR3aa: CASSWSGKGTQYF
j_gene: TRBJ2-3; v_gene: TRBV6-5; CDR3aa: CATTLAGGPDTQYF
j_gene: TRBJ1-3; v_gene: TRBV30; CDR3aa: CAWSGPGNGNTIYF
j_gene: TRBJ1-1; v_gene: TRBV29-1; CDR3aa: CSGEKGLNTEAFF
j_gene: TRBJ2-3; v_gene: TRBV5-1; CDR3aa: CASSLFRLAESTDTQYF
j_gene: TRBJ2-3; v_gene: TRBV27; CDR3aa: CASSLNRGADTQYF
j_gene: TRBJ2-5; v_gene: TRBV6-5; CDR3aa: CASTHRGSGTQYF
j_gene: TRBJ2-1; v_gene: TRBV28; CDR3aa: CASSSRLVNEQFF
j_gene: TRBJ1-4; v_gene: TRBV9; CDR3aa: CASSPGWGGEKLFF
j_gene: TRBJ1-1; v_gene: TRBV4-3; CDR3aa: CASSPGGHSLMNTEAFF
j_gene: TRBJ2-5; v_gene: TRBV7-9; CDR3aa: CASSLGGTSGKETQYF
j_gene: TRBJ2-2; v_gene: TRBV5-6; CDR3aa: CASRRQYTGELFF
j_gene: TRBJ1-2; v_gene: TRBV2; CDR3aa: CASSRGQVEGYTF
j_gene: TRBJ2-1; v_gene: TRBV7-8; CDR3aa: CASSSGGAGVVYNEQFF
j_gene: TRBJ2-7; v_gene: TRBV2; CDR3aa: CASRDRGYEQYF
j_gene: TRBJ2-7; v_gene: TRBV28; CDR3aa: CASFGTGGSYEQYF
j_gene: TRBJ2-3; v_gene: TRBV15; CDR3aa: CATSRAADTQYF
j_gene: TRBJ2-1; v_gene: TRBV5-1; CDR3aa: CASSLRTSGNNEQFF
j_gene: TRBJ2-1; v_gene: TRBV30; CDR3aa: CAWISSGAYNEQFF
j_gene: TRBJ1-6; v_gene: TRBV4-1; CDR3aa: CASSQTPGQGSSYNSPLHF
j_gene: TRBJ2-7; v_gene: TRBV6-1; CDR3aa: CASSERGSLYEQYF
j_gene: TRBJ2-5; v_gene: TRBV7-6; CDR3aa: CASSTLSGETQYF
j_gene: TRBJ2-1; v_gene: TRBV5-1; CDR3aa: CASSSLAGGDNEQFF
j_gene: TRBJ2-1; v_gene: TRBV5-1; CDR3aa: CASSLRQNNEQFF
j_gene: TRBJ1-2; v_gene: TRBV7-9; CDR3aa: CASSSAGEGYGYTF
j_gene: TRBJ2-3; v_gene: TRBV29-1; CDR3aa: CSVVSGGAATDTQYF
j_gene: TRBJ1-1; v_gene: TRBV20-1; CDR3aa: CSAHSTAEAFF
j_gene: TRBJ2-7; v_gene: TRBV7-2; CDR3aa: CASSPRPTSGGAQEQYF